This TCR beta chain was sequenced for a study of shared T cell receptors in the human thymus. The method was immunoSEQ multiplex PCR; TCRdb's version includes in-frame clones alone and lacks a portion of them. The sample carries hundreds of thousands of clones, around 87% recorded once. Per germline, CDR1 SGHTA and CDR2 FQGNSA. The CDR3 covers 15 residues. With 5 bases removed from V and 3 bases from J, the gap between germline ends came to 17 bases. Another study also made use of these data, one on human thymus T cells. That source reports: A high degree of thymic repertoire overlap among unrelated individuals was reported in related research.

This receptor was taken from a boy under two years old with a congenital heart defect. The rearrangement uses TRBV7-2 and TRBJ2-7; TRBD2 might be the D (5 bases). The source material was thymocytes. CDR3 coding DNA: TGTGCCAGCAGCCACCGGGGTGGTAGTCTCTACGAGCAGTACTTC. As protein: CASSHRGGSLYEQYF.